The 14 T cell receptor beta chains reported below all come from one sample, sequenced in a study of blood T cell repertoires in COVID-19. The repertoire was sequenced with immunoSEQ multiplex PCR; TCRdb's copy has only in-frame clones and lacks some. The repertoire holds around 140,000 clones, with 60% to 80% as singletons. The sequencing sample was made of peripheral blood. The receptors here all came from a woman in her forties or fifties with active or convalescent COVID-19.

The chain combines TRBV9 with TRBJ2-5; D is unresolved. With 0 bases removed from V and 1 base from J, the gap between germline ends came to 13 bases. Germline V gives CDR1 SGDLS, CDR2 YYNGEE. CDR3 size: 16 residues. CDR3 in amino acids: CASSVGGSTSQETQYF. CDR3 sequence (DNA): TGTGCCAGCAGCGTAGGTGGTTCGACTTCCCAAGAGACCCAGTACTTC.

The table lists this clone with a count of one. J is TRBJ1-2 and V is TRBV19, with TRBD1 as a possible D gene (5 bases). The V end lost 2 bases, the J end lost 8 bases, and 15 bases lay between the germline ends. Germline assignment: CDR1 LNHDA and CDR2 SQIVND (reference sequence). The CDR3 is 14 amino acids. Here the CDR3 reads CASSILWEGPGYTF. CDR3 bases: TGTGCCAGTAGTATACTATGGGAGGGGCCGGGCTACACCTTC.

The chain is built from TRBV24-1 and TRBJ2-1, with unresolved D. From germline, CDR1 is KGHDR and CDR2 SFDVKD. The CDR3 covers 15 residues. V lost 0 bases and J lost 8, with 13 bases in between. The CDR3 loop is CATSDLSSSLDEQFF. In DNA form, the CDR3 reads TGTGCCACCAGTGATTTGTCCTCCAGTCTCGATGAGCAGTTCTTC.

This clone was counted a single time. The CDR3: CASSLGGSGPNYGYTF. Here the CDR3 DNA reads TGTGCCAGCAGTTTAGGGGGGAGCGGGCCGAACTATGGCTACACCTTC. V is TRBV28 and J is TRBJ1-2; weak D call: TRBD1 (5 bases). There are 16 residues in the CDR3. Germline V CDR1 and CDR2: MDHEN, SYDVKM. V gave up 2 bases and J gave up 2 bases, with 15 bases separating them.

This clone came up a few times. The chain links TRBV5-5 to TRBJ1-1; no definite D call. Trimming stripped 0 bases from V and 3 bases from J, with 9 bases between. The germline V gene has CDR1 SGHKS and CDR2 YYEKEE (reference sequence). The CDR3 totals 14 residues. The CDR3 sequence: CASSLAGKDTEAFF. Written as DNA, the CDR3 is TGTGCCAGCAGCTTGGCGGGAAAGGACACTGAAGCTTTCTTT.

This sequence joins TRBV6-5 and TRBJ2-7, with D tentatively TRBD2 (6 bases). Germline loops: CDR1 MNHEY, CDR2 SVGAGI. V was cut by 0 bases and J by 2 bases, with 11 bases left in between. The length of the CDR3 is 15 residues. CDR3 sequence: CASSYSGGGTYEQYF. Here the CDR3 DNA reads TGTGCCAGCAGTTACTCCGGGGGTGGGACCTACGAGCAGTACTTC.

The V call is TRBV11-2, the J call TRBJ1-2; D may be TRBD1 (5 bases). V was cut by 5 bases and J by 2 bases, with 12 bases left in between. The CDR3 is 14 residues long. The germline gives CDR1 SGHAT, CDR2 FQNNGV. CDR3 sequence: CASSLTDGNYGYTF. DNA of the CDR3: TGTGCCAGCAGCCTGACAGATGGGAACTATGGCTACACCTTC.

The chain links TRBV6-5 to TRBJ2-7; TRBD1 matches at 9 bases. V lost 4 bases, J lost 4 bases, and 8 bases stayed unmatched. Germline-derived CDR1 and CDR2 are MNHEY and SVGAGI. There are 15 residues in the CDR3. DNA of the CDR3: TGTGCCAGCAGTTTCCCGGGACAGGGCATTTACGAGCAGTACTTC. This encodes CASSFPGQGIYEQYF.

The gene calls are TRBV6-1 and TRBJ1-5; TRBD1 agrees at 8 bases. This CDR3 has 18 residues. V shed 0 bases and J 4 bases; nucleotides not matched to a gene: 11. The germline V gene encodes CDR1 MNHNS and CDR2 SASEGT. The CDR3 sequence is CASSEALQGGTGNQPQHF. The CDR3 DNA follows: TGTGCCAGCAGTGAAGCGCTTCAGGGGGGGACAGGAAATCAGCCCCAGCATTTT.

V and J are TRBV27 and TRBJ2-5; 9 bases line up with TRBD2. Unmatched junction bases numbered 4, after V lost 4 bases and J lost 4 bases. CDR1 MNHEY and CDR2 SMNVEV come from the germline V gene (reference sequence). The CDR3 is made up of 14 amino acids. CDR3 sequence (DNA): TGTGCCAGCAGTTCCGGACTAGCGAGAGAGACCCAGTACTTC. Its translation: CASSSGLARETQYF.

This clone was picked up a small number of times. The CDR3 DNA sequence: TGTGCCAGCAGTACCCAGGGATTTGGAAACACCATATATTTT. Its protein product is CASSTQGFGNTIYF. The rearrangement joins TRBV6-6 to TRBJ1-3; perhaps TRBD1 as D (5 bases). Trimming removed 5 bases from V and 3 bases from J, with 11 bases in between. The CDR3 spans 14 residues. Germline V CDR1 and CDR2: MNHNY, SVGAGI (reference sequence).

This clone has only a few counts. The CDR3 is CASSGSSLAGPSTDTQYF. The DNA for the CDR3 is TGTGCCAGCAGCGGTTCTTCACTAGCGGGGCCTAGCACAGATACGCAGTATTTT. The chain couples TRBV11-2 to TRBJ2-3; the match to TRBD2 covers 10 bases. The CDR3 length is 18 residues. Germline lookup yields CDR1 SGHAT and CDR2 FQNNGV. J was trimmed by 0 bases and V by 5 bases; bases with no gene match: 11. Supplemented by reference TRBV11-2 and TRBJ2-3, the full variable domain reads EAGVAQSPRYKIIEKRQSVAFWCNPISGHATLYWYQQILGQGPKLLIQFQNNGVVDDSQLPKDRFSAERLKGVDSTLKIQPAKLEDSAVYLCASSGSSLAGPSTDTQYFGPGTRLTVL.

This clone appeared a single time. The chain is built from TRBV5-1 and TRBJ2-1, with 7 bases fitting TRBD2. J was trimmed by 5 bases and V by 0 bases; bases with no gene match: 8. This CDR3 spans 16 amino acids. CDR1 is SGHRS and CDR2 is YFSETQ in the germline V gene. CDR3: CASSLAAGVRNNEQFF. The CDR3 DNA reads TGCGCCAGCAGCTTGGCCGCGGGAGTCAGGAACAATGAGCAGTTCTTC.

A few counts support this clone. The chain has TRBV7-9 and TRBJ1-1, with D perhaps matching TRBD1 (5 bases). The CDR3 runs 14 residues. Germline lookup yields CDR1 SEHNR and CDR2 FQNEAQ (reference sequence). The germline V and J ends were trimmed by 5 bases and 3 bases, with 13 bases remaining between them. The CDR3 region is CASSATDGYTEAFF. CDR3 sequence (DNA): TGTGCCAGCAGCGCGACAGACGGGTACACTGAAGCTTTCTTT.